A single T cell receptor beta chain is shown here with its context. No antigen is known for it. Base-call qualities are not available, and no considerably larger clone is one nucleotide away. In Seattle, one collaborating source enrolled patients while the infection was active and tracked those patients longitudinally over the course of disease. Whole blood was collected in K2EDTA tubes by collaborating institutions according to the institutions' own protocols. For TCRbeta analysis, collaborators shipped samples as frozen whole blood, isolated PBMCs, or DNA extracted from either of those sample types. The immunoSEQ Assay, a bias-controlled multiplex PCR, was used to amplify TCRbeta CDR3 regions from genomic DNA. The original pipeline was this. The number of nucleated cells in each sample was estimated by amplification of reference gene primers within the assay. To quantify the absolute abundance of each unique TCRbeta CDR3 rearrangement, sequence reads were collapsed and filtered. For each sample, productive Simpson clonality was calculated by taking the square root of Simpson's diversity index across productive rearrangements. The source is immuneACCESS, and TCRdb retained only in-frame sequences with V and J called. Part of the clones is not carried over; for the studies checked, unresolved V genes explain less than half of this, and the remainder is unexplained. V, J and clone size reflect that table, while D and trimming were determined from the DNA. For this sample the table gives almost 90,000 clones, of which about 90% were detected only once. Together, the top ten hold over 5% of the sample.

This sample was taken from a study of blood T cell repertoires in COVID-19 (dated by TCRdb to 2018 to 2021). Notes on the research overall: Samples from collaborators originated in the United States, Italy and Spain and spanned both the acute and convalescent phases of COVID-19. The material from the prospective study consisted of cDNA or gDNA derived from T cells, B-cell-depleted T cells, or PBMCs. Deeply sampled blood TCRbeta repertoires from subjects exposed to, actively infected with, or recovered from COVID-19 were included in the dataset. The repertoires were made available in a free public database intended to serve as a resource for research on the immune response to SARS-CoV-2. Samples were obtained from the ongoing ImmuneRACE study (first 160 participants) and from some 1,300 subjects provided by 6 global collaborators. Sample metadata almost always included a de-identified subject ID, COVID-19 status, age in years and sex. Where available, HLA class I and class II types were taken from metadata supplied by the sample provider and were not determined by assay-based typing. Here is what the overall study found, with its caveats: The amount of clinical and demographic metadata varied by source and participant and was provided uncurated.

From its cysteine to its phenylalanine, the CDR3 spans 15 amino acids. Only the CDR3 region is kept as DNA, spanning 45 bases read in frame from base 1. The germline V gene sets CDR1 to SGHRS and CDR2 to YFSETQ. Trimming leaves V shorter by 0 bases and J shorter by 6 bases, with the junction holding 5 bases beyond the gene matches. The sequence is built from TRBV5-1 and TRBJ2-1; 8 nucleotides in the junction match TRBD1. Sample: peripheral blood. This TCR was sampled from a man aged 18 to 29 with COVID-19, enrolled during active disease. This receptor has the CDR3 CASSLDWTGPNEQFF. The nucleotides are TGCGCCAGCAGCTTGGACTGGACAGGGCCCAATGAGCAGTTCTTC.